Below, one T cell receptor beta chain is given with its context. Its target is unknown. The sample originates from a study of cytomegalovirus exposure and HLA in healthy donors. Study-level findings and limits: First-cohort TCR clusters were later found to tend to co-occur in the 130 or so validation repertoires. Cytomegalovirus-associated TCR beta chains were listed, numbering roughly 150.

Germline CDR1 is MRHNA and CDR2 is SNTAGT. This CDR3 spans 15 amino acids. V gave up 4 bases and J gave up 10 bases; unmatched junction bases: 10. The method was immunoSEQ multiplex PCR; TCRdb's version includes in-frame clones alone and lacks a portion of them. The repertoire consists of approximately 180,000 clones, with about 89% occurring once and the leading ten covering less than 3.5%. The specimen was PBMCs. This TCR was recovered from a man younger than 30 in good health and CMV-seropositive. The chain links TRBV6-4 to TRBJ2-1, with TRBD2 matching over 10 bases. The CDR3: CASSALAGASGEQFF. DNA for the CDR3: TGTGCCAGCAGTGCCCTAGCGGGAGCATCAGGGGAGCAGTTCTTC.